This TCR beta chain was captured by sequencing in a study of tumor and adjacent non-tumor tissue in lung cancer. Germline V gene sequence: CDR1 SGHNT, CDR2 YENEEA. There are 13 residues in the CDR3. Trimming removed 6 bases at V and 5 bases at J, with 11 bases between. This sample's RNA came from whole unsorted tissue. Distant lung tissue was collected more than 3 cm away from the tumor edge. The library came from three nested PCR rounds adapted from ARM-PCR protocols. TCRdb recomputed calls from the multiplex PCR reads with MiXCR, one row per CDR3 protein. Of over 100,000 distinct CDR3 sequences detected, about 64% appear once; the ten largest clones hold 15% to 20%.

This clonotype originated in a man in his sixties with non-small cell lung cancer. This chain uses TRBV11-3 with TRBJ2-1, with D possibly matching TRBD2 (5 bases). Sequenced sample: distant non-tumor lung tissue. The CDR3 spells CASRGKGDNEQFF. CDR3 nucleotide sequence: TGTGCCAGCAGGGGGAAGGGAGACAATGAGCAGTTCTTC.